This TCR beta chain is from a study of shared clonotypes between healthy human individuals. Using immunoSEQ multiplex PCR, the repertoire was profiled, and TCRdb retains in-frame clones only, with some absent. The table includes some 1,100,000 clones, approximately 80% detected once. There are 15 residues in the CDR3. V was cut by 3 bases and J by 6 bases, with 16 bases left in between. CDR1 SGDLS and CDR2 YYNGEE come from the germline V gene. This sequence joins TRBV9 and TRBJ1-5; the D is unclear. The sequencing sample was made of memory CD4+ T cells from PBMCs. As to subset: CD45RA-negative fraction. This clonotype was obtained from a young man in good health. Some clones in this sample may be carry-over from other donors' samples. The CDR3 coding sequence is TGTGCCAGCAGCGCCCTCAACGGGCCCGGTCAGCCCCAGCATTTT. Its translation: CASSALNGPGQPQHF.